The entry that follows covers one TCR beta chain sequence. Antigen specificity is unknown. This sample is drawn from a study of shared clonotypes between healthy human individuals. Broader study findings: Unshared clonotypes carried lower generation probabilities than those common to all four donors.

Terminally differentiated effector memory CD45RA+ cells were excluded by CCR7 positive selection of CD45RO-negative cells. In the study's own analysis: From ImmunoSEQ came sequences covering only the junction and carrying no quality scores, so filtering differed. Some clones are missing from TCRdb's copy, which holds only in-frame ones; the method was immunoSEQ multiplex PCR. Clone size and the V and J calls come from that table; the DNA yielded D and trimming. The sample carries some 1,900,000 clones, around 96% recorded once. CDR3 size: 14 residues. Germline CDR1 reads LGHNA; CDR2 reads YSLEER. V lost 1 base to trimming and J lost 4 bases, with 5 bases between them.

The chain recombines TRBV4-3 with TRBJ2-6; D remains unclear. The source of this sequence is a man in his late teens or twenties in good health. Source material: naive CD8+ T cells sorted from blood. CDR3 sequence reads: CASSQAGGANVLTF. CDR3 sequence (DNA): TGCGCCAGCAGCCAAGCGGGCGGGGCCAACGTCCTGACTTTC.